The clone carrying this T cell receptor (beta chain) was seen only once. Its matching antigen is unknown. The PCR was carried out with 60 Vbeta primers and 13 Jbeta primers. The table came from immunoSEQ multiplex PCR; TCRdb's copy has only in-frame clones and leaves some out. This sample carries about 180,000 clones, 70% to 85% of them seen once, and the ten largest clones take roughly 3.7%. This record comes from a study of cytomegalovirus exposure and HLA in healthy donors. Study as a whole: Samples from HLA-typed donors yielded about 85 million unique TCRs in an early data release. Study-wide results and caveats: Earlier findings revealed that most TCR beta V segments proved productive either about 87% or about 30% of the time. As confirmed in vitro, three CMV-associated chains were specific for CMV antigens. Roughly uniform depth of sequencing across donors was assumed in presence/absence analyses.

CDR3 length: 14 residues. Trimming cost V 5 bases and J 10 bases, with 21 bases left between them. Germline V CDR1 and CDR2: MNHEY, SMNVEV (reference sequence). This sequence was found in a woman in her sixties in good health and CMV-seropositive. The chain links TRBV27 to TRBJ2-7; TRBD2 is a possible D gene (7 bases). Sample: PBMCs. The CDR3 spells CASSPGGPERVQYF. CDR3 bases: TGTGCCAGCAGTCCCGGGGGGCCCGAGAGAGTCCAGTACTTC.